The 27 T cell receptor beta chains presented below share a single source sample, sequenced in a study of blood T cell repertoires in COVID-19. Libraries were prepared by immunoSEQ multiplex PCR; TCRdb keeps only in-frame clonotypes and omits some of them. The repertoire holds approximately 250,000 clones, with approximately 90% as singletons. The sequenced material came from PBMCs or T cells enriched from blood (not recorded which). All receptors derive from a man between 35 and 55 years old who had been exposed to COVID-19.

The chain employs TRBV6-5 and TRBJ1-2, with 10 bases identical to TRBD1. The V segment lost 3 bases and the J segment 6 bases; nucleotides outside the gene matches: 10. CDR1 and CDR2 from the germline V gene are MNHEY and SVGAGI. The CDR3 contains 16 residues. CDR3 sequence (DNA): TGTGCCAGCAGTTATTCTTGGACAGGGGGGACGGATGGCTACACCTTC. Encoded protein: CASSYSWTGGTDGYTF.

The CDR3, as DNA: TGTGCCAGCAGTCAATCAAACAGGGGGGGCTACACCTTC. It specifies CASSQSNRGGYTF. The V and J genes are TRBV27 and TRBJ1-2; TRBD1 matches 8 bases. Germline V CDR1 and CDR2: MNHEY, SMNVEV (reference sequence). This CDR3 is built from 13 residues. After removal of 5 bases from V and 8 bases from J, the junction contained 7 bases not matched to a gene.

V usage is TRBV5-1 and J usage is TRBJ1-3; D unresolved. CDR1 and CDR2 (germline): SGHRS, YFSETQ. V was trimmed by 0 bases and J by 3 bases, leaving 7 bases between them. This CDR3 has 14 amino acids. CDR3 DNA sequence: TGCGCCAGCAGCTTGGACGCGGTTGGAAACACCATATATTTT. This gives the protein CASSLDAVGNTIYF. The complete variable domain, with remaining parts taken from reference TRBV5-1 and TRBJ1-3, reads KAGVTQTPRYLIKTRGQQVTLSCSPISGHRSVSWYQQTPGQGLQFLFEYFSETQRNKGNFPGRFSGRQFSNSRSEMNVSTLELGDSALYLCASSLDAVGNTIYFGEGSWLTVV.

This clone was picked up a small number of times. The V and J genes are TRBV7-8 and TRBJ1-6, with D maybe TRBD1 (5 bases). Germline V CDR1 and CDR2: SGHVS, FQNEAQ. The CDR3 consists of 17 residues. V lost 2 bases, J lost 12 bases, and 23 bases lay in between. CDR3 residues: CASSLIDPTELILPLHF. Here the CDR3 DNA reads TGTGCCAGCAGCTTAATCGATCCGACAGAGTTAATCTTACCCCTCCACTTT. Together with reference TRBV7-8 and TRBJ1-6, the CDR3 gives the full variable domain: GAGVSQSPRYKVAKRGQDVALRCDPISGHVSLFWYQQALGQGPEFLTYFQNEAQLDKSGLPSDRFFAERPEGSVSTLKIQRTQQEDSAVYLCASSLIDPTELILPLHFGNGTRLTVT.

V gene TRBV7-9 combines with J gene TRBJ1-3, with a tentative D call TRBD1 (6 bases). V lost 5 bases to trimming and J lost 0 bases, with 14 bases between them. Germline V gene data show CDR1 as SEHNR and CDR2 as FQNEAQ (reference sequence). The CDR3 contains 16 residues. The CDR3: CASSQSSGDSGNTIYF. The CDR3 region has the DNA TGTGCCAGCAGCCAATCCTCAGGGGACTCTGGAAACACCATATATTTT.

This chain connects TRBV28 to TRBJ2-7; weak D call: TRBD1 (6 bases). The V end lost 6 bases, the J end lost 6 bases, and 15 bases lay between the germline ends. Germline V gene data show CDR1 as MDHEN and CDR2 as SYDVKM. This CDR3 is built from 13 residues. In nucleotides, the CDR3 is TGTGCCAGCAGACCGGGACAAAGAGCCGAGCAGTACTTC. Its translation is CASRPGQRAEQYF.

The chain carries TRBV5-1 and TRBJ2-7; no definite D call. CDR1 and CDR2 from the germline V gene are SGHRS and YFSETQ. V dropped 1 base and J dropped 3 bases, with 8 bases sitting between them. This CDR3 has 13 residues. Here the CDR3 reads CASSLNTNYEQYF. For the CDR3, the DNA is TGCGCCAGCAGCTTGAATACAAACTACGAGCAGTACTTC.

In its sample, this clone was seen a few times. The rearrangement links TRBV19 to TRBJ1-5; 7 bases are a match to TRBD1. The V gene's germline CDR1 is LNHDA and CDR2 SQIVND (reference sequence). The CDR3 extends over 17 amino acids. The trim removed 6 bases at V and 0 bases at J, leaving 11 bases unmatched. CDR3 loop: CASSLPGTAYSNQPQHF. CDR3 sequence (DNA): TGTGCCAGTAGCCTACCCGGGACAGCTTATAGCAATCAGCCCCAGCATTTT.

The V gene is TRBV21-1, the J gene TRBJ2-3; the table's D call, TRBD1, was not checked against the DNA. TRBV21-1 is a documented pseudogene. CDR3 size: 14 residues. CDR3 loop: CASNRDRGTDTQYF. The CDR3 bases are TGTGCCAGCAACCGGGACAGGGGCACAGATACGCAGTATTTT.

This clone was seen only a few times. The CDR3 spells CASSLRSLFYEQYF. CDR3 nucleotide sequence: TGTGCCAGCAGTTTAAGATCACTCTTCTACGAGCAGTACTTC. V gene TRBV27 combines with J gene TRBJ2-7; D remains unclear. Trimming removed 2 bases at V and 3 bases at J, with 11 bases between. Germline values: CDR1 MNHEY, CDR2 SMNVEV (reference sequence). The CDR3 sequence is 14 residues long.

This clone was counted only a few times. V usage is TRBV7-9 and J usage is TRBJ2-3; possible D gene TRBD2, 5 bases. Germline-derived CDR1 and CDR2 are SEHNR and FQNEAQ (reference sequence). V was trimmed by 0 bases and J by 4 bases, leaving 11 bases between them. The CDR3 is 15 amino acids. CDR3 protein: CASSLAGVLADTQYF. In DNA form, the CDR3 reads TGTGCCAGCAGCTTAGCCGGGGTATTGGCAGATACGCAGTATTTT.

V gene TRBV24-1 combines with J gene TRBJ2-5, with 7 bases identical to TRBD1. CDR1 is KGHDR and CDR2 is SFDVKD in the germline V gene. CDR3 length: 15 amino acids. V trimming: 4 bases; J trimming: 0 bases; junction bases outside the gene matches: 4. CDR3 residues: CATSDLDRDQETQYF. CDR3 in DNA: TGTGCCACCAGTGACCTAGACAGGGACCAAGAGACCCAGTACTTC.

The V call is TRBV6-2 or TRBV6-3, the J call TRBJ1-1; TRBD1 aligns across 7 bases. The germline CDR1 and CDR2 sequences are MNHEY and SVGEGT. The CDR3 is 17 amino acids. V dropped 6 bases and J dropped 7; count of bases not matched to a gene: 20. The CDR3 sequence: CASSISTIMSDRDEAFF. The CDR3 region has the DNA TGTGCCAGCAGCATTAGTACAATTATGAGCGACAGGGATGAAGCTTTCTTT.

The chain uses TRBV7-2 and TRBJ2-1; D gene ambiguous. The CDR3 has 13 amino acids. Germline CDR1 SGHTA, CDR2 FQGNSA. Between the trimmed V and J ends, which lost 0 bases and 2 bases, there was a span of 2 bases. The CDR3: CASSLAAYNEQFF. In nucleotides, the CDR3 is TGTGCCAGCAGCTTAGCCGCCTACAATGAGCAGTTCTTC.

This clone was recorded only once. For the CDR3, the DNA is TGTGCCAGCAGCTCCCAAGTACAGGTTGAGCAGTTCTTC. Amino acid sequence: CASSSQVQVEQFF. The J gene is TRBJ2-1, the V gene TRBV11-2; tentative D call: TRBD1 (5 bases). Germline loops: CDR1 SGHAT, CDR2 FQNNGV. V lost 4 bases to trimming and J lost 9 bases, with 13 bases between them. The CDR3 totals 13 residues.

This clone was recorded only once. The CDR3 bases are TGTGCCAGCAGCCCACTAGGGGGGGTCGGCAATGAGCAGTTCTTC. This sequence encodes CASSPLGGVGNEQFF. The J gene is TRBJ2-1, the V gene TRBV9, with D maybe TRBD2 (7 bases). There are 15 residues in the CDR3. V dropped 4 bases and J dropped 6 bases, with 17 bases sitting between them. CDR1 is SGDLS and CDR2 is YYNGEE in the germline V gene. Drawing the rest from reference TRBV9 and TRBJ2-1, the complete variable domain is DSGVTQTPKHLITATGQRVTLRCSPRSGDLSVYWYQQSLDQGLQFLIQYYNGEERAKGNILERFSAQQFPDLHSELNLSSLELGDSALYFCASSPLGGVGNEQFFGPGTRLTVL.

The rearrangement joins TRBV11-2 to TRBJ2-5; no clear D. The CDR3 extends over 11 amino acids. V lost 1 base to trimming and J lost 7 bases, with 4 bases between them. CDR1 and CDR2 from the germline V gene are SGHAT and FQNNGV. The CDR3 DNA sequence: TGTGCCAGCAGCTTAGTACTGACCCAGTACTTC. Its translation: CASSLVLTQYF.

The genes are TRBV6-5 and TRBJ1-1; weak D call: TRBD1 (6 bases). CDR1 is MNHEY and CDR2 is SVGAGI in the germline V gene. The V end lost 6 bases, the J end lost 1 base, and 15 bases lay between the germline ends. The CDR3 extends over 15 amino acids. The CDR3 DNA is TGTGCCAGCAGCCAATCCCAGACAGGGAACACTGAAGCTTTCTTT. Protein: CASSQSQTGNTEAFF.

The genes are TRBV5-5 and TRBJ2-5; tentative D call: TRBD2 (5 bases). The ends were cut back, 2 bases at V and 3 bases at J, with 8 bases in the middle. The germline V gene encodes CDR1 SGHKS and CDR2 YYEKEE (reference sequence). This CDR3 is built from 13 residues. The chain's CDR3 is CASSFTGKETQYF. The CDR3 DNA sequence: TGTGCCAGCAGCTTCACGGGAAAAGAGACCCAGTACTTC.

This clone has just one count. V is TRBV7-9 and J is TRBJ1-5, with 7 bases matching TRBD1. Germline V gene data show CDR1 as SEHNR and CDR2 as FQNEAQ (reference sequence). The CDR3 loop spans 17 amino acids. V gave up 5 bases and J gave up 1 base; unmatched junction bases: 11. The CDR3 nucleotides are TGTGCCAGCAGCCTCGCGGCCGGGACAGTAAGCAATCAGCCCCAGCATTTT. Amino acid sequence: CASSLAAGTVSNQPQHF. The variable domain in full, completed from reference TRBV7-9 and TRBJ1-5, reads DTGVSQNPRHKITKRGQNVTFRCDPISEHNRLYWYRQTLGQGPEFLTYFQNEAQLEKSRLLSDRFSAERPKGSFSTLEIQRTEQGDSAMYLCASSLAAGTVSNQPQHFGDGTRLSIL.

The chain employs TRBV11-3 and TRBJ1-1; 7 bases are shared with TRBD1. There are 16 residues in the CDR3. The V and J ends lost 5 bases and 1 base, in that order; junction bases with no gene match: 10. CDR1 is SGHNT, CDR2 YENEEA, per germline. Here the CDR3 reads CASSLRQGLGNTEAFF. The DNA of the CDR3 is TGTGCCAGCAGCCTCCGACAGGGACTAGGGAACACTGAAGCTTTCTTT.

This sequence joins TRBV9 and TRBJ1-2; 7 nucleotides match TRBD1. Germline lookup yields CDR1 SGDLS and CDR2 YYNGEE. The CDR3 has 15 amino acids. The V segment lost 0 bases and the J segment 2 bases; nucleotides outside the gene matches: 4. The CDR3 loop is CASSVVAGGNYGYTF. The DNA for the CDR3 is TGTGCCAGCAGCGTAGTGGCAGGGGGGAACTATGGCTACACCTTC.

The chain uses TRBV18 and TRBJ2-7; TRBD1 aligns across 7 bases. The CDR3 spans 14 residues. Germline assignment: CDR1 KGHSH and CDR2 LQKENI. After removal of 2 bases from V and 2 bases from J, the junction contained 3 bases not matched to a gene. The CDR3 DNA reads as TGTGCCAGCTCACCATGGGACAGAGCCTACGAGCAGTACTTC. Residues: CASSPWDRAYEQYF.

The J gene is TRBJ2-7, the V gene TRBV7-9; 9 bases map to TRBD1. Germline values: CDR1 SEHNR, CDR2 FQNEAQ (reference sequence). This CDR3 comprises 14 residues. The V and J ends lost 2 bases and 3 bases, in that order; junction bases with no gene match: 2. Here the CDR3 DNA reads TGTGCCAGCAGCTTACCGGGACAGGGCTACGAGCAGTACTTC. It yields the protein CASSLPGQGYEQYF.

V and J are TRBV28 and TRBJ2-7, with 8 bases lining up with TRBD2. CDR3 length: 15 residues. Germline loops: CDR1 MDHEN, CDR2 SYDVKM. V was clipped by 5 bases and J by 1 base; unmatched bases: 7. In DNA form, the CDR3 reads TGTGCCAGCAGTGCGGGGGGCGCGATATCCTACGAGCAGTACTTC. It encodes CASSAGGAISYEQYF.

The chain has TRBV5-1 and TRBJ1-2, with TRBD1 matching over 9 bases. This CDR3 has 14 amino acids. The J segment lost 8 bases and the V segment lost 3 bases, leaving 8 bases of the junction unmatched. CDR1 SGHRS and CDR2 YFSETQ come from the germline V gene. DNA for the CDR3: TGCGCCAGCAGCTGGGGACAGGGAGAAATGGGCTACACCTTC. Translating gives CASSWGQGEMGYTF.

This clone was seen just once. The chain joins TRBV19 to TRBJ2-7, with D perhaps matching TRBD1 (5 bases). The CDR3 contains 15 residues. The germline gives CDR1 LNHDA, CDR2 SQIVND (reference sequence). Trimming cost V 0 bases and J 2 bases, with 11 bases left between them. Here the CDR3 DNA reads TGTGCCAGTAGTATAGATCATAGGGGCCCCTACGAGCAGTACTTC. Its protein is CASSIDHRGPYEQYF.